Presented here are 5 T cell receptor beta chains from one specimen sequenced in a study of beta chain features in type 1 diabetes. Every isolated RNA sample was fully reverse transcribed, so sequencing captured expressed TCRB transcripts. The table came from immunoSEQ multiplex PCR; TCRdb's copy has only in-frame clones and leaves some out. This table holds hundreds of thousands of clones, over 25% found once. Sequencing used naive CD4+ T cells from blood. Source of these receptors: a man aged 18 to 29 in good health.

V and J are TRBV30 and TRBJ2-5, with 10 bases aligning to TRBD1. The CDR3 runs to 15 residues. Germline V gene data show CDR1 as GTSNPN and CDR2 as SVGIG (reference sequence). Unmatched junction bases numbered 9, after V lost 7 bases and J lost 1 base. As DNA, the CDR3 is TGTGCCTCTAAACCGGGACAGGGGCTCCAAGAGACCCAGTACTTC. Protein product: CASKPGQGLQETQYF.

This chain links TRBV6-5 with TRBJ2-5; 7 nucleotides align to TRBD2. V was pared by 10 bases and J by 5 bases, with 7 bases of the junction left unmatched. The germline CDR1 and CDR2 sequences are MNHEY and SVGAGI. The CDR3 extends over 12 amino acids. This CDR3 is CATRGGVETQYF. CDR3 nucleotide sequence: TGTGCCACCCGGGGAGGGGTGGAGACCCAGTACTTC.

The chain couples TRBV2 to TRBJ2-7; the D is unclear. The CDR3 runs to 13 residues. Germline loops: CDR1 SNHLY, CDR2 FYNNEI. The V end was cut by 0 bases, the J end by 2 bases, with 5 bases between. This CDR3 is CASSEARTYEQYF. In DNA form, the CDR3 reads TGTGCCAGCAGTGAAGCCCGAACCTACGAGCAGTACTTC.

V is TRBV7-9 and J is TRBJ2-7; D is unclear. With 5 bases removed from V and 6 bases from J, the gap between germline ends came to 8 bases. The CDR3 runs to 11 residues. Germline V gene data show CDR1 as SEHNR and CDR2 as FQNEAQ (reference sequence). The CDR3 here is CASSPAREQYF. In DNA form, the CDR3 reads TGTGCCAGCAGCCCTGCTCGCGAGCAGTACTTC.

This chain joins TRBV4-2 and TRBJ2-2; D possibly corresponds to TRBD2 (5 bases). This CDR3 region has 16 residues. Germline V gene lookup returns CDR1 LGHNA and CDR2 YNFKEQ. Trimming pared 5 bases from V and 6 bases from J, leaving 19 bases between. CDR3: CASSRPEFGESGELFF. Here the CDR3 DNA reads TGTGCCAGCAGCAGGCCAGAGTTCGGGGAGTCCGGGGAGCTGTTTTTT.